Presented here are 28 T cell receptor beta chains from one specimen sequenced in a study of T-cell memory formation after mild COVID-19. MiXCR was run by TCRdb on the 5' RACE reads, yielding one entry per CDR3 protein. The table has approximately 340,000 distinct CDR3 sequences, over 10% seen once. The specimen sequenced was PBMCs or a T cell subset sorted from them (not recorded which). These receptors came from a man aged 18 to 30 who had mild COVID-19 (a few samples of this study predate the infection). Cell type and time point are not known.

The CDR3 region has the DNA TGTGCCAGCAGCTTTACGACAGGGCAAGGCAATCAGCCCCAGCATTTT. Amino acids: CASSFTTGQGNQPQHF. The J gene is TRBJ1-5, the V gene TRBV7-2; 7 bases are a match to TRBD1. Germline CDR1 and CDR2: SGHTA and FQGNSA. J was trimmed by 2 bases and V by 3 bases; bases with no gene match: 7. The CDR3 runs 16 residues.

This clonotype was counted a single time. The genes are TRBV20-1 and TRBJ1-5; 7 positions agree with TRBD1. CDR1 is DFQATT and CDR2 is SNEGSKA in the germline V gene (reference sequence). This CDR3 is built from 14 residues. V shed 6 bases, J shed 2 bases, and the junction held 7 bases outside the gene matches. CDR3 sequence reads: CSAAQGLGNQPQHF. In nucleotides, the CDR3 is TGCAGTGCAGCACAGGGGTTAGGCAATCAGCCCCAGCATTTT.

The CDR3 region is CASSPEGLWGQETQYF. CDR3 in DNA: TGTGCCAGCAGCCCTGAGGGGCTTTGGGGGCAAGAGACCCAGTACTTC. The rearrangement uses TRBV7-8 and TRBJ2-5; D tentatively reads TRBD1 or TRBD2 (5 bases each). Germline V gene lookup returns CDR1 SGHVS and CDR2 FQNEAQ. There are 16 residues in the CDR3. Between the trimmed V and J ends, which lost 5 bases and 2 bases, there was a span of 18 bases.

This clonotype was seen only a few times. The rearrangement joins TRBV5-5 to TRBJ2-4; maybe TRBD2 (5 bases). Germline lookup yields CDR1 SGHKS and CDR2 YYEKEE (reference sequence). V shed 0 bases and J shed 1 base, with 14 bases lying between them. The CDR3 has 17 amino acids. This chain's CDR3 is CASSLVPERAAKNIQYF. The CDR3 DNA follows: TGTGCCAGCAGCTTGGTGCCTGAGAGGGCGGCCAAAAACATTCAGTACTTC.

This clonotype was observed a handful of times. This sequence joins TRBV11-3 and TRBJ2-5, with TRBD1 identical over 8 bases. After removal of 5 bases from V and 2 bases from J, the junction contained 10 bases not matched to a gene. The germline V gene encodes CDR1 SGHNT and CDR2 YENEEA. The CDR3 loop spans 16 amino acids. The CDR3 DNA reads TGTGCCAGCAGCCGAGGGGGACAGGTTTATCAAGAGACCCAGTACTTC. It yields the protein CASSRGGQVYQETQYF. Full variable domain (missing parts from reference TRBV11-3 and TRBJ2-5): EAGVVQSPRYKIIEKKQPVAFWCNPISGHNTLYWYLQNLGQGPELLIRYENEEAVDDSQLPKDRFSAERLKGVDSTLKIQPAELGDSAVYLCASSRGGQVYQETQYFGPGTRLLVL.

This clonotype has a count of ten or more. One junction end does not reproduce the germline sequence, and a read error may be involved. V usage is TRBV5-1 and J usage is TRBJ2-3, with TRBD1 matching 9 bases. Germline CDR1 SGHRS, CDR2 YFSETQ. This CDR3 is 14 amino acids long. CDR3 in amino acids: CASSLQGATDTQYF. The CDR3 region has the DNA TGTGCCAGCAGTTTACAGGGGGCCACAGATACGCAGTATTTT.

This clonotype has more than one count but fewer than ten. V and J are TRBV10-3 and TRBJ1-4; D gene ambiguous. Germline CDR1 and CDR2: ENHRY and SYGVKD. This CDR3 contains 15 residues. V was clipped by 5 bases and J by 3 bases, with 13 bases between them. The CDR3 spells CAISKDDGANEKLFF. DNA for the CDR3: TGTGCCATCAGTAAGGATGACGGGGCTAATGAAAAACTGTTTTTT.

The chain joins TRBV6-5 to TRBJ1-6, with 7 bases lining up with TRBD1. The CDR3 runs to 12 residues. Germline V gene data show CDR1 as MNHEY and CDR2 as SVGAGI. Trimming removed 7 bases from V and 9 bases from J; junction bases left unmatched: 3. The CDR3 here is CASNQGGSPLHF. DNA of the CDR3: TGTGCCAGCAACCAGGGGGGTTCACCCCTCCACTTT.

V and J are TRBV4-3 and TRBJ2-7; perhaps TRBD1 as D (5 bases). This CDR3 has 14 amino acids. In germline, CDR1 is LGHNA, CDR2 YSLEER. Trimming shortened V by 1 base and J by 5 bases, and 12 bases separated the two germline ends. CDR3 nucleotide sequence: TGCGCCAGCAGCCAAGGGGCAGGGTCGGACGAGCAGTACTTC. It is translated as CASSQGAGSDEQYF.

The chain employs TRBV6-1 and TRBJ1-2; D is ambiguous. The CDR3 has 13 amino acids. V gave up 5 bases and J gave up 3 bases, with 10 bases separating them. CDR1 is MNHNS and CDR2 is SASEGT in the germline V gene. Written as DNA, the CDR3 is TGTGCCAGCAGTCAGGACGCGGACTATGGCTACACCTTC. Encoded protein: CASSQDADYGYTF.

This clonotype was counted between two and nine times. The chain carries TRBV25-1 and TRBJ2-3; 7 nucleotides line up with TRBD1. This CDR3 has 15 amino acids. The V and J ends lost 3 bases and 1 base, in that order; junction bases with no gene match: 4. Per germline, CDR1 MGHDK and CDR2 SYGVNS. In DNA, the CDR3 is TGTGCCAGCAGTGATAGACAGGGAGGCACAGATACGCAGTATTTT. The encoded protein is CASSDRQGGTDTQYF.

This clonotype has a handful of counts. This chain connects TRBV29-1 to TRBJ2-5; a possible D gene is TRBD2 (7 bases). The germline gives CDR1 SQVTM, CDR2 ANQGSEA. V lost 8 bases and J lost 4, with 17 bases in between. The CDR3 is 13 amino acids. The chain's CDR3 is CSHLGGGTETQYF. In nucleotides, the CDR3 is TGCAGCCACCTGGGGGGGGGCACAGAGACCCAGTACTTC.

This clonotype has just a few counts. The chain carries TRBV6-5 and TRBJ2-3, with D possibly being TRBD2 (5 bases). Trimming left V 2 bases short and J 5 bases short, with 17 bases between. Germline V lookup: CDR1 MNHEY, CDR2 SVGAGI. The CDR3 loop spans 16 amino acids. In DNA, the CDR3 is TGTGCCAGCAGTTACCTGAGCGGACCCGGGAAAGATACGCAGTATTTT. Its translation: CASSYLSGPGKDTQYF.

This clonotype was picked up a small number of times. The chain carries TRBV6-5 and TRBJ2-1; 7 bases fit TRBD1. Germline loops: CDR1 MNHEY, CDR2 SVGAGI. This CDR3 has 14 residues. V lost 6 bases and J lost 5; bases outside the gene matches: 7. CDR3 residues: CASSPGQINNEQFF. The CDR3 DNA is TGTGCCAGCAGCCCGGGACAGATAAACAATGAGCAGTTCTTC.

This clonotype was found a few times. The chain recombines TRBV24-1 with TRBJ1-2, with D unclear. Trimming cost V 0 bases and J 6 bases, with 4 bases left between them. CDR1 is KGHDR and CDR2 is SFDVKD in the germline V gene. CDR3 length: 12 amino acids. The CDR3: CATSDLLHGYTF. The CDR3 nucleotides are TGTGCCACCAGTGATTTGTTGCATGGCTACACCTTC.

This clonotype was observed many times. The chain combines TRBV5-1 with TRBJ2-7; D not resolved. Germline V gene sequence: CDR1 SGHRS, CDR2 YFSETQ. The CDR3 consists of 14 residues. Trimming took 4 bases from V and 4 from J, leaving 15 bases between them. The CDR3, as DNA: TGCGCCAGCAGCCAGAAGGCAGGATTATACGAGCAGTACTTC. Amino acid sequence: CASSQKAGLYEQYF.

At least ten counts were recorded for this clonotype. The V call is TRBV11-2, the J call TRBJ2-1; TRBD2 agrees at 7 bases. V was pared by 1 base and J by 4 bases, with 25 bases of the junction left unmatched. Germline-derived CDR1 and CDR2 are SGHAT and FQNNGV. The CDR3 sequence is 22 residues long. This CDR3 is CASSLGFKRWTSGPPEYNEQFF. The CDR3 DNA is TGTGCCAGCAGCTTAGGCTTTAAGAGGTGGACTAGTGGCCCCCCGGAATACAATGAGCAGTTCTTC.

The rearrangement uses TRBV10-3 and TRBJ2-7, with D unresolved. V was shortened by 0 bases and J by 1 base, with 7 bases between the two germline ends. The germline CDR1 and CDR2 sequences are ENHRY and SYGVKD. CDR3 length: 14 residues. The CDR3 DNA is TGTGCCATCAGTGAGTCGTACAGTTCCTACGAGCAGTACGTC. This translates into CAISESYSSYEQYV.

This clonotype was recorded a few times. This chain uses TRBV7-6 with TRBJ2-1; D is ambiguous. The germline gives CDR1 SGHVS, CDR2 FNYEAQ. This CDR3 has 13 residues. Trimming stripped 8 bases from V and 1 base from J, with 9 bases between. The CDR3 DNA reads TGTGCCAGCCGCGCGGATTCCTACAATGAGCAGTTCTTC. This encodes CASRADSYNEQFF.

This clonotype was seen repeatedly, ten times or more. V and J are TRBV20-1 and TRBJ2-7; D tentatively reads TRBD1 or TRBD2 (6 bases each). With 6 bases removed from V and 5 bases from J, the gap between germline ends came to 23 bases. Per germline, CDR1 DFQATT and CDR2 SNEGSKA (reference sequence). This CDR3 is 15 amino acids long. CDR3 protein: CSAEGEDSRRDEQYF. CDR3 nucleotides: TGCAGTGCCGAGGGTGAGGACAGCCGGAGGGACGAGCAGTACTTC.

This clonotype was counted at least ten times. CDR3 sequence (DNA): TGCAGTGCCCAATCGGGCAGTTCAACGGACATTCAGTACTTC. This encodes CSAQSGSSTDIQYF. The chain uses TRBV20-1 and TRBJ2-4; D gene unclear. V lost 6 bases, J lost 8 bases, and 20 bases lay in between. The V gene's germline CDR1 is DFQATT and CDR2 SNEGSKA (reference sequence). The CDR3 extends over 14 amino acids.

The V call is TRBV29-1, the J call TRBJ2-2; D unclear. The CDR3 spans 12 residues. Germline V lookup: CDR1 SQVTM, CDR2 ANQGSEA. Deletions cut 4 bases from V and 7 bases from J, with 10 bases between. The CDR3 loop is CSVAGWGGELFF. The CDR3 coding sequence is TGCAGCGTTGCCGGGTGGGGCGGGGAGCTGTTTTTT.

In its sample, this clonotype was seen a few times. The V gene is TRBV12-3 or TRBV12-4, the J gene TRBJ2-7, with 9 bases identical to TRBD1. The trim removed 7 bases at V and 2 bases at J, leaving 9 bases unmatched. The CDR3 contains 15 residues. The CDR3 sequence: CASTHSGTGPYEQYF. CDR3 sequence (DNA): TGTGCCAGCACCCACAGCGGGACAGGGCCCTACGAGCAGTACTTC.

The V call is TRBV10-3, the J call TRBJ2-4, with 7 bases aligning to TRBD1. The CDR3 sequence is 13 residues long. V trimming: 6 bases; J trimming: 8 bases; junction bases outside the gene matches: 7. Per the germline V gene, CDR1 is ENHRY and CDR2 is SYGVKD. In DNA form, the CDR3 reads TGTGCCATCAGCCTGACAGGGTCGGACATTCAGTACTTC. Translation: CAISLTGSDIQYF.

Here the CDR3 reads CASSRSPGAEKLFF. DNA of the CDR3: TGTGCCAGCAGCCGCAGTCCAGGGGCCGAAAAACTGTTTTTT. The V gene is TRBV6-5, the J gene TRBJ1-4; D is possibly TRBD1 (6 bases). This CDR3 has 14 amino acids. CDR1 is MNHEY and CDR2 is SVGAGI in the germline V gene. V shed 6 bases and J shed 8 bases, with 16 bases lying between them.

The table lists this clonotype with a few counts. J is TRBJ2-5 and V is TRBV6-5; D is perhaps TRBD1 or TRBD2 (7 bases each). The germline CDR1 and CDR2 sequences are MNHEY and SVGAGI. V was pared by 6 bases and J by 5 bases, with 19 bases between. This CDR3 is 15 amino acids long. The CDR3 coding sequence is TGTGCCAGCAGCCCAGGGGGGGGCTTCCTGGAGACCCAGTACTTC. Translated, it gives CASSPGGGFLETQYF.

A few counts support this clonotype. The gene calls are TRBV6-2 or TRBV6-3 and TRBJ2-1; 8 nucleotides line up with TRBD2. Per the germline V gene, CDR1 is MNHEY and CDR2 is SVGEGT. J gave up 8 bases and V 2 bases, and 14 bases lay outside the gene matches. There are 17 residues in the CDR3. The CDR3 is CASSYVTGGPSGDEQFF. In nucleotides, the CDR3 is TGTGCCAGCAGTTACGTAACGGGGGGGCCTAGTGGAGATGAGCAGTTCTTC.

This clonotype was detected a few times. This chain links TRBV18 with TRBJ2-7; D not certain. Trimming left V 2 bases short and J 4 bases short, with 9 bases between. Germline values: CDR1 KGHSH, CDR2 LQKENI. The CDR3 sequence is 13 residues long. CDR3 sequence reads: CASSPGSGYEQYV. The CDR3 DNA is TGTGCCAGCTCACCAGGATCTGGGTACGAGCAGTACGTC.